This TCR beta chain was sequenced in a study of blood T cell repertoires in COVID-19. Study-wide background: T cells, B-cell-depleted T cells, or PBMCs provided the cDNA or gDNA that served as material.

This table comes from immunoSEQ multiplex PCR, and its TCRdb copy is limited to in-frame clones, with some not included. The data hold approximately 110,000 clones, with more than 85% observed a single time. For this clone: One end of the junction fails to match germline, which may point to a read error.

Seattle patient enrollment occurred during active infection, with longitudinal follow-up thereafter. Germline CDR1 reads LNHDA; CDR2 reads SQIVND (reference sequence). The CDR3 has 14 amino acids. The origin of this receptor is a man over 45 with COVID-19, enrolled during active disease. Sample: peripheral blood. V usage is TRBV19 and J usage is TRBJ2-1; possibly TRBD1 for D (5 bases). The CDR3 DNA reads as TGTGCCAGTAGTATATCCGGACAAACCACATCCTCGGTCTTC. It translates to CASSISGQTTSSVF.